The 32 T cell receptor beta chains listed next were all sequenced from one sample in a study of regulatory T cells in long-lasting Graves disease. As to time point: persistent/refractory GD, antithyroid drugs over 5 years with positive TRAb. The TCR library was made from RNA that had been extracted from PBMCs in TRIzol. Researchers made TCR beta libraries by using iRepertoire HTBI primers and running Arm-PCR on CDR3 regions. TCRdb reprocessed the multiplex PCR reads with MiXCR, giving one entry per CDR3 protein. The profile shows 350,000 to 450,000 distinct CDR3 sequences, roughly 24% of them singletons. The sequences come from peripheral blood mononuclear cells (PBMCs), collected when the disease was refractory, from a patient treated with antithyroid drugs. The receptors derive from a woman aged 40 to 50 with Graves disease.

This clonotype was seen a handful of times. A much bigger clone sits one base away, suggesting this may be a read error. The rearrangement uses TRBV7-6 and TRBJ2-5; 9 bases match TRBD2. Germline CDR1 is SGHVS and CDR2 is FNYEAQ. V gave up 2 bases and J gave up 7 bases; unmatched junction bases: 5. This CDR3 spans 14 amino acids. The CDR3 protein is CASSLFSGRGTQYF. Written as DNA, the CDR3 is TGTGCCAGCAGCTTATTTAGCGGGAGAGGGACCCAGTACTTC.

This clonotype turned up a few times. V usage is TRBV9 and J usage is TRBJ2-5; either TRBD1 or TRBD2 may supply D (5 bases each). Deletions cut 4 bases from V and 6 bases from J, with 16 bases between. The CDR3 length is 14 residues. The V gene's germline CDR1 is SGDLS and CDR2 YYNGEE. DNA for the CDR3: TGTGCCAGCAGCTCGGGACCCCCGTCGAAGACCCAGTACTTC. It encodes CASSSGPPSKTQYF.

This sequence joins TRBV24-1 and TRBJ1-2; TRBD1 matches 7 bases. The CDR3 runs 13 residues. Germline V gives CDR1 KGHDR, CDR2 SFDVKD. V dropped 7 bases and J dropped 14; count of bases not matched to a gene: 15. This CDR3 is CATRSHYTGEDTF. In nucleotides, the CDR3 is TGTGCCACCAGATCCCATTATACAGGGGAGGATACCTTC.

This clonotype showed up many times. This chain uses TRBV11-2 with TRBJ2-5; TRBD2 is a possible D gene (5 bases). The V end was cut by 1 base, the J end by 8 bases, with 17 bases between. The germline CDR1 and CDR2 sequences are SGHAT and FQNNGV. CDR3 size: 15 residues. The CDR3 loop is CASSLGVEGVDTQYF. The CDR3 nucleotides are TGTGCCAGCAGCTTAGGGGTAGAGGGCGTGGACACCCAGTACTTC.

This clonotype showed up just once. V and J are TRBV19 and TRBJ1-1; D is undetermined. This CDR3 contains 13 residues. Trimming took off 6 bases at V and 1 base at J, with 9 bases between the two ends. Germline-derived CDR1 and CDR2 are LNHDA and SQIVND (reference sequence). This CDR3 is CASRTGGNTEAFF. The CDR3 DNA reads TGTGCCAGTAGAACCGGTGGGAACACTGAAGCTTTCTTT.

This clonotype has only a few counts. The V call is TRBV6-6, the J call TRBJ1-1; weak D call: TRBD1 (6 bases). Trimming removed 0 bases from V and 4 bases from J, with 12 bases in between. Germline V gives CDR1 MNHNY, CDR2 SVGAGI (reference sequence). The CDR3 is 15 amino acids. This CDR3 is CASSYSARGPTEAFF. CDR3 bases: TGTGCCAGCAGTTACTCGGCCAGGGGCCCCACTGAAGCTTTCTTT.

This clonotype was detected many times. The chain is built from TRBV12-3 or TRBV12-4 and TRBJ1-1; D not certain. Trimming took 7 bases from V and 4 from J, leaving 16 bases between them. The CDR3 consists of 14 residues. CDR3 coding DNA: TGTGCCAGCACCAGGCGAGGCCGAATCACTGAAGCTTTCTTT. It specifies CASTRRGRITEAFF.

This clonotype was detected a few times. The gene calls are TRBV7-9 and TRBJ1-2; 9 bases are a match to TRBD1. The CDR3 covers 15 residues. Losses at the gene ends were 6 bases for V and 4 bases for J; bases not matched to a gene: 9. Germline assignment: CDR1 SEHNR and CDR2 FQNEAQ (reference sequence). In nucleotides, the CDR3 is TGTGCCAGCAGGAATACAGGGGGCCACTCCTATGGCTACACCTTC. Translated: CASRNTGGHSYGYTF.

The chain employs TRBV3-1 and TRBJ2-5; a weak D match, TRBD2 (6 bases). Trimming left V 0 bases short and J 8 bases short, with 16 bases between. From germline, CDR1 is LGHDT and CDR2 YNNKEL (reference sequence). The CDR3 covers 15 residues. In DNA form, the CDR3 reads TGTGCCAGCAGCCAAGATCGGGGGACCAAGCAAACCCAGTACTTC. Translated: CASSQDRGTKQTQYF.

The chain couples TRBV12-3 or TRBV12-4 to TRBJ2-4; D gene unclear. Trimming cost V 5 bases and J 1 base, with 24 bases left between them. This CDR3 comprises 19 residues. In DNA, the CDR3 is TGTGCCAGCAGTCGGGTGTTGGATGGTTTTACGATGGCCAAAAACATTCAGTACTTC. As protein: CASSRVLDGFTMAKNIQYF.

This clonotype was seen a few times. This chain links TRBV5-5 with TRBJ1-5, with D tentatively TRBD1 (5 bases). The germline gives CDR1 SGHKS, CDR2 YYEKEE (reference sequence). Trimming took off 0 bases at V and 6 bases at J, with 10 bases between the two ends. This CDR3 has 14 amino acids. Here the CDR3 reads CASSLGSGPQPQHF. CDR3 coding DNA: TGTGCCAGCAGCTTGGGTTCAGGGCCTCAGCCCCAGCATTTT. Using reference TRBV5-5 and TRBJ1-5 for the parts outside the CDR3, the full variable domain is DAGVTQSPTHLIKTRGQQVTLRCSPISGHKSVSWYQQVLGQGPQFIFQYYEKEERGRGNFPDRFSARQFPNYSSELNVNALLLGDSALYLCASSLGSGPQPQHFGDGTRLSIL.

This clonotype was recorded many times. The CDR3 coding sequence is TGTGCCAGCAGGCTTTGGGGGGTCCAAGAGACCCAGTACTTC. This codes for CASRLWGVQETQYF. The chain couples TRBV12-3 or TRBV12-4 to TRBJ2-5; maybe TRBD2 (6 bases). V lost 6 bases, J lost 1 base, and 12 bases lay in between. CDR3 size: 14 residues.

The sample holds a few counts of this clonotype. The rearrangement links TRBV2 to TRBJ2-3, with TRBD2 matching over 9 bases. The germline V gene has CDR1 SNHLY and CDR2 FYNNEI. After removal of 7 bases from V and 5 bases from J, the junction contained 7 bases not matched to a gene. The CDR3 extends over 14 amino acids. CDR3 DNA: TGTGCCAGCACCAGGGCTAGCGGGGAAGATACGCAGTATTTT. Translated: CASTRASGEDTQYF.

In its sample, this clonotype was seen a few times. The chain has TRBV3-1 and TRBJ2-5; D unresolved. The CDR3 runs 12 residues. V gave up 2 bases and J gave up 4 bases, with 5 bases separating them. Germline loops: CDR1 LGHDT, CDR2 YNNKEL (reference sequence). The CDR3 reads CASSQRVETQYF. DNA of the CDR3: TGTGCCAGCAGCCAACGGGTAGAGACCCAGTACTTC.

This clonotype was detected many times. The chain has TRBV6-1 and TRBJ1-2; D is undetermined. Trimming took 5 bases from V and 0 from J, leaving 13 bases between them. The CDR3 runs to 15 residues. Germline loops: CDR1 MNHNS, CDR2 SASEGT. CDR3 in DNA: TGTGCCAGCAGTAAAACTCTACTAACTAACTATGGCTACACCTTC. It codes for CASSKTLLTNYGYTF.

This clonotype has at least ten counts. The gene calls are TRBV28 and TRBJ1-3, with 8 positions matching TRBD1. V was clipped by 4 bases and J by 3 bases; unmatched bases: 8. Germline V gene data show CDR1 as MDHEN and CDR2 as SYDVKM. The CDR3 consists of 16 residues. CDR3 sequence reads: CASSSPGGAGGNTIYF. The CDR3, as DNA: TGTGCCAGCAGTTCTCCAGGGGGCGCGGGTGGAAACACCATATATTTT.

V usage is TRBV12-3 or TRBV12-4 and J usage is TRBJ2-3; perhaps TRBD1 as D (6 bases). The CDR3 has 15 amino acids. Trimming shortened V by 7 bases and J by 6 bases, and 20 bases separated the two germline ends. CDR3 coding DNA: TGTGCCAGCAACCGGGGCGTAGGGGGAGCGGATACGCAGTATTTT. The encoded protein is CASNRGVGGADTQYF.

This chain joins TRBV6-5 and TRBJ1-2; D may be TRBD1 (5 bases). The CDR3 is 16 amino acids. Trimming took 0 bases from V and 8 from J, leaving 19 bases between them. Germline CDR1 is MNHEY and CDR2 is SVGAGI. DNA for the CDR3: TGTGCCAGCAGTTACTCGGGGGGACGAGGGTTGAGCGGCTACACCTTC. Amino acids: CASSYSGGRGLSGYTF.

This clonotype has at least ten counts. The CDR3 nucleotides read TGTGCCAGCAGCTTGGAGCGCAGGGCGGGGGCCAAAAACATTCAGTACTTC. Translating gives CASSLERRAGAKNIQYF. V usage is TRBV5-5 and J usage is TRBJ2-4; D may be TRBD2 (6 bases). This CDR3 is built from 17 residues. The V end lost 0 bases, the J end lost 1 base, and 14 bases lay between the germline ends. Per the germline V gene, CDR1 is SGHKS and CDR2 is YYEKEE (reference sequence).

The CDR3 spells CSASSSGSGTGELFF. The CDR3 coding sequence is TGCAGTGCTAGCTCAAGCGGGAGCGGCACCGGGGAGCTGTTTTTT. V usage is TRBV20-1 and J usage is TRBJ2-2, with TRBD2 matching 8 bases. This CDR3 region has 15 residues. Trimming cost V 3 bases and J 4 bases; bases outside gene matches: 7. Germline V gene data show CDR1 as DFQATT and CDR2 as SNEGSKA (reference sequence).

This clonotype was seen many times. The chain carries TRBV20-1 and TRBJ1-5, with 7 bases lining up with TRBD1. V shed 4 bases, J shed 0 bases, and the junction held 6 bases outside the gene matches. This CDR3 is built from 15 residues. Germline CDR1 DFQATT, CDR2 SNEGSKA (reference sequence). The CDR3 loop reads CSATTGEYSNQPQHF. In nucleotides, the CDR3 is TGCAGTGCTACTACAGGGGAATATAGCAATCAGCCCCAGCATTTT.

This clonotype was detected only a few times. The chain joins TRBV5-1 to TRBJ2-7, with D uncertain. The CDR3 contains 15 residues. Germline V gene data show CDR1 as SGHRS and CDR2 as YFSETQ. Trimming took 0 bases from V and 2 from J, leaving 12 bases between them. The CDR3 DNA reads TGCGCCAGCAGCTTGGGGTTCTCAGCTGCCTACGAGCAGTACTTC. As protein: CASSLGFSAAYEQYF.

This clonotype has only one observation. The V call is TRBV19, the J call TRBJ1-1; possibly TRBD1 for D (5 bases). The CDR3 sequence is 19 residues long. Germline V gene data show CDR1 as LNHDA and CDR2 as SQIVND (reference sequence). Trimming removed 6 bases from V and 5 bases from J, with 31 bases in between. The CDR3: CASSLPSGGWFPSSTEAFF. CDR3 coding DNA: TGTGCCAGTAGCCTTCCCTCGGGGGGATGGTTCCCGAGTAGTACTGAAGCTTTCTTT.

This clonotype was recorded a few times. The rearrangement uses TRBV2 and TRBJ2-1, with D possibly being TRBD1 (6 bases). The CDR3 loop spans 14 amino acids. Trimming took 4 bases from V and 10 from J, leaving 17 bases between them. Germline CDR1 reads SNHLY; CDR2 reads FYNNEI. In nucleotides, the CDR3 is TGTGCCAGCAGTGGGGACACGTCCGTAATAGAGCAGTTCTTC. It encodes CASSGDTSVIEQFF.

In the case of this clonotype: The junction does not match germline at one end; this may be a read error. The chain is built from TRBV7-9 and TRBJ2-3; perhaps TRBD2 as D (5 bases). Germline CDR1 and CDR2: SEHNR and FQNEAQ (reference sequence). This CDR3 has 14 amino acids. CDR3 sequence (DNA): TGCGCCAGTAAGGACTTGTTGGGCGCAGATACGCAGTATTTT. Protein: CASKDLLGADTQYF. Complete variable domain (other parts from reference TRBV7-9 and TRBJ2-3): DTGVSQNPRHKITKRGQNVTFRCDPISEHNRLYWYRQTLGQGPEFLTYFQNEAQLEKSRLLSDRFSAERPKGSFSTLEIQRTEQGDSAMYLCASKDLLGADTQYFGPGTRLTVL.

There are many counts of this clonotype. V and J are TRBV27 and TRBJ1-2; 10 positions match TRBD1. V gave up 7 bases and J gave up 8 bases; unmatched junction bases: 13. The CDR3 sequence is 15 residues long. CDR1 and CDR2 from the germline V gene are MNHEY and SMNVEV (reference sequence). The CDR3 region is CASTVRQGALDGYTF. In nucleotides, the CDR3 is TGTGCCAGCACGGTGAGACAGGGGGCGCTTGACGGCTACACCTTC.

The V gene is TRBV7-9, the J gene TRBJ2-7; weak D call: TRBD2 (5 bases). The CDR3 loop spans 15 amino acids. Germline CDR1 reads SEHNR; CDR2 reads FQNEAQ (reference sequence). The germline V and J ends were trimmed by 1 base and 0 bases, with 10 bases remaining between them. The chain's CDR3 is CASSLGSDFSYEQYF. In DNA, the CDR3 is TGTGCCAGCAGCTTAGGGTCGGACTTCTCCTACGAGCAGTACTTC.

This clonotype occurred once. The chain recombines TRBV5-1 with TRBJ2-5; the D gene is possibly TRBD2 (6 bases). Trimming cost V 6 bases and J 1 base, with 13 bases left between them. CDR1 is SGHRS and CDR2 is YFSETQ in the germline V gene. The CDR3 has 14 amino acids. The DNA of the CDR3 is TGCGCCAGCACATCGGGCGGGACCCAAGAGACCCAGTACTTC. Translating gives CASTSGGTQETQYF.

This clonotype was picked up a small number of times. The CDR3 DNA follows: TGTGCCAGTATTCCGGAGGCTAACACTGAAGCTTTCTTT. Translated, it gives CASIPEANTEAFF. The V gene is TRBV19, the J gene TRBJ1-1; the D is unclear. V lost 7 bases and J 2 bases, leaving 11 bases between the germline ends. Per germline, CDR1 LNHDA and CDR2 SQIVND (reference sequence). CDR3 size: 13 residues.

The CDR3 loop is CASSQVGLEAETQYF. DNA of the CDR3: TGTGCCAGCAGCCAAGTGGGTCTAGAGGCGGAGACCCAGTACTTC. The chain recombines TRBV28 with TRBJ2-5, with D unclear. From germline, CDR1 is MDHEN and CDR2 SYDVKM. CDR3 size: 15 residues. V lost 6 bases to trimming and J lost 5 bases, with 19 bases between them. Full variable domain (remainder filled in from reference TRBV28 and TRBJ2-5): DVKVTQSSRYLVKRTGEKVFLECVQDMDHENMFWYRQDPGLGLRLIYFSYDVKMKEKGDIPEGYSVSREKKERFSLILESASTNQTSMYLCASSQVGLEAETQYFGPGTRLLVL.

V is TRBV18 and J is TRBJ2-7; 11 nucleotides line up with TRBD2. Germline assignment: CDR1 KGHSH and CDR2 LQKENI. This CDR3 has 15 amino acids. V shed 3 bases, J shed 3 bases, and the junction held 4 bases outside the gene matches. The CDR3: CASSPASGRNYEQYF. For the CDR3, the DNA is TGTGCCAGCTCACCCGCTAGCGGGAGGAACTACGAGCAGTACTTC.

CDR3 DNA sequence: TGTGCCTGGAGTGTACGGGGGGGCTACTATGGCTACACCTTC. It is translated as CAWSVRGGYYGYTF. The V and J genes are TRBV30 and TRBJ1-2, with D tentatively TRBD1 (6 bases). The germline gives CDR1 GTSNPN, CDR2 SVGIG (reference sequence). This CDR3 has 14 residues. Deletions cut 0 bases from V and 3 bases from J, with 11 bases between.